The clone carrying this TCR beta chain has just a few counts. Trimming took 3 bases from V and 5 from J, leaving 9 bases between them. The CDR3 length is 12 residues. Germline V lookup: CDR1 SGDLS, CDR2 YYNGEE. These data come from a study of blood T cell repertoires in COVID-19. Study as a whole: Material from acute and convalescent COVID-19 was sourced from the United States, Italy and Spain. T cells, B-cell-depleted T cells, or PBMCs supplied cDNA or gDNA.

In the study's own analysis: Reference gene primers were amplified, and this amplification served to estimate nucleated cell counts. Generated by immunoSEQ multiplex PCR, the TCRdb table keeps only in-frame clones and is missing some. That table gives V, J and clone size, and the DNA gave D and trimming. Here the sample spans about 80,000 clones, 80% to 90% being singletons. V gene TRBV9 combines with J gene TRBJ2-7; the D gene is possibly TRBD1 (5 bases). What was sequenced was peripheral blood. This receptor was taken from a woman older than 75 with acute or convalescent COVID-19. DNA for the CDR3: TGTGCCAGCAGCGACAGGCTGAACGAGCAGTACTTC. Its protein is CASSDRLNEQYF.